The T cell receptor beta chain described here comes from a study of shared clonotypes between healthy human individuals. The germline V gene has CDR1 GTSNPN and CDR2 SVGIG (reference sequence). The CDR3 is 8 amino acids. In this sample, this clone turned up once. Antigen specificity is unknown. At one end, the junction sequence differs from germline, possibly due to a read error. Naive CD8 isolation took CD45RO-negative cells positively selected for CCR7 and excluded terminally differentiated effector memory CD45RA+ cells. Researchers ran the assay at a deep level. In the authors' workflow: Filtering differed because ImmunoSEQ produced junction-only sequences that carried no quality scores. This table comes from immunoSEQ multiplex PCR, and its TCRdb copy is limited to in-frame clones, with some not included. V and J calls and clone size are given by that table; D and trimming were obtained from the DNA. Of approximately 740,000 clones listed, around 92% are singletons.

Points from the study as a whole: Lower generation probabilities were found for non-shared clonotypes than for those shared by all four donors.

The rearrangement links TRBV30 to TRBJ1-1, with a tentative D call TRBD1 (5 bases). Material for sequencing was naive CD8+ T cells sorted from blood. The receptor was isolated from a man aged 30 to 45 in good health. CDR3 in DNA: TGTGCCTGGTGGGACGCTCCTTTT. It codes for CAWWDAPF. Based on the CDR3 plus reference TRBV30 and TRBJ1-1, the full variable domain is SQTIHQWPATLVQPVGSPLSLECTVEGTSNPNLYWYRQAAGRGLQLLFYSVGIGQISSEVPQNLSASRPQDRQFILSSKKLLLSDSGFYLCAWWDAPFGQGTRLTVV.